Shown below are 16 T cell receptor beta chains from a single sample sequenced in a study of beta chain features in type 1 diabetes (dated by TCRdb to about 2018). Libraries were made using the immunoSEQ multiplex PCR assay. The entire isolated RNA was reverse transcribed using the High Capacity cDNA Reverse Transcription Kit, and thus expressed TCRB transcripts were sequenced. TCRdb carries this immuneACCESS record with in-frame sequences only. Its versions omit some clonotypes, under half of them owing to an unresolved V gene in the studies checked, with the rest unexplained. For this sample the table gives hundreds of thousands of clones, of which 8% to 13% were detected only once. The ten largest clonotypes hold roughly 0.014% of the sample. The sample consisted of naive CD4+ T cells from blood. Sample cell subset or site, as interpreted from the label and publication: true naive CD4+ T cells. Receptors originate from a woman younger than 45 in good health.

The genes are TRBV10-3 and TRBJ2-5, with 12 bases matching TRBD2. The CDR3 runs 14 residues. V was clipped by 8 bases and J by 5 bases; unmatched bases: 6. CDR1 and CDR2 (germline): ENHRY, SYGVKD. In nucleotides, the CDR3 is TGTGCCATCGGACTAGCGGGATATGATGAGACCCAGTACTTC. Translation: CAIGLAGYDETQYF.

The chain employs TRBV7-8 and TRBJ2-7, with 10 bases fitting TRBD1. Germline V gene sequence: CDR1 SGHVS, CDR2 FQNEAQ. The CDR3 consists of 16 residues. After removal of 4 bases from V and 6 bases from J, the junction contained 12 bases not matched to a gene. The CDR3: CASSSRDRGLGREQYF. CDR3 nucleotide sequence: TGTGCCAGCAGCTCCCGGGACAGGGGATTGGGTCGCGAGCAGTACTTC.

This clone showed up just a few times. The V and J genes are TRBV28 and TRBJ2-7; a possible D gene is TRBD2 (5 bases). The germline V and J ends were trimmed by 8 bases and 2 bases, with 13 bases remaining between them. The CDR3 consists of 13 residues. Germline V lookup: CDR1 MDHEN, CDR2 SYDVKM. This chain's CDR3 is CASQRDDTYEQYF. In DNA form, the CDR3 reads TGTGCCAGCCAGAGGGATGATACCTACGAGCAGTACTTC.

The V call is TRBV28, the J call TRBJ2-1; 9 nucleotides match TRBD2. Germline trimming cut 6 bases from V and 5 bases from J; bases unmatched to any gene: 11. Germline CDR1 MDHEN, CDR2 SYDVKM. The CDR3 is made up of 16 amino acids. CDR3 region: CASRPRLTSGNNEQFF. As DNA, the CDR3 is TGTGCCAGCAGACCCAGGTTGACTAGCGGTAACAATGAGCAGTTCTTC.

This clone came up a few times. J is TRBJ2-5 and V is TRBV7-9; D is perhaps TRBD1 (5 bases). Germline lookup yields CDR1 SEHNR and CDR2 FQNEAQ (reference sequence). The CDR3 is 12 residues long. V lost 5 bases and J lost 9, with 13 bases in between. The CDR3: CASSRQLRAQYF. The DNA for the CDR3 is TGTGCCAGCAGCAGACAGCTTAGGGCCCAGTACTTC.

This clone was detected only a few times. The chain is built from TRBV7-9 and TRBJ2-1; 9 nucleotides line up with TRBD2. Unmatched junction bases numbered 5, after V lost 1 base and J lost 10 bases. Germline CDR1 reads SEHNR; CDR2 reads FQNEAQ (reference sequence). This CDR3 region has 14 residues. CDR3 sequence: CASSLGGRAREQFF. The CDR3 DNA is TGTGCCAGCAGCTTAGGCGGGAGGGCCAGAGAGCAGTTCTTC.

V gene TRBV5-4 combines with J gene TRBJ2-1, with 7 positions matching TRBD2. The CDR3 runs to 17 residues. CDR1 is SGHNT, CDR2 YYREEE, per germline (reference sequence). The junction had 16 bases not matched to a gene; V was cut back by 1 base and J by 9 bases. CDR3 region: CASSLSRGVRNMVEQFF. The CDR3 coding sequence is TGTGCCAGCAGCTTGTCACGGGGGGTTAGGAATATGGTTGAGCAGTTCTTC.

This chain uses TRBV2 with TRBJ2-1, with D possibly being TRBD2 (5 bases). The V gene's germline CDR1 is SNHLY and CDR2 FYNNEI. The ends were cut back, 5 bases at V and 6 bases at J, with 17 bases in the middle. The CDR3 sequence is 15 residues long. CDR3 amino acids: CASSSVPGFVNEQFF. As DNA, the CDR3 is TGTGCCAGCAGTTCGGTGCCGGGATTCGTCAATGAGCAGTTCTTC.

The chain employs TRBV27 and TRBJ2-7; D not certain. Trimming pared 5 bases from V and 4 bases from J, leaving 9 bases between. The length of the CDR3 is 12 residues. CDR1 is MNHEY and CDR2 is SMNVEV in the germline V gene (reference sequence). The chain's CDR3 is CASSRAGYEQYF. The CDR3 DNA follows: TGTGCCAGCAGTCGAGCTGGTTACGAGCAGTACTTC.

This clone was counted between two and nine times. This chain uses TRBV15 with TRBJ1-1; D remains ambiguous. The ends were cut back, 0 bases at V and 4 bases at J, with 9 bases in the middle. This CDR3 region has 14 residues. Germline assignment: CDR1 LNHNV and CDR2 YYDKDF (reference sequence). The CDR3 sequence: CATSRDRRATEAFF. The CDR3 bases are TGTGCCACCAGCAGAGATCGGAGGGCCACTGAAGCTTTCTTT.

This clone occurred a few times. This sequence joins TRBV29-1 and TRBJ2-3; D is perhaps TRBD2 (6 bases). Trimming took 4 bases from V and 1 from J, leaving 12 bases between them. This CDR3 spans 14 amino acids. Germline-derived CDR1 and CDR2 are SQVTM and ANQGSEA. CDR3 protein: CSVVYGSGTDTQYF. The CDR3 DNA reads TGCAGCGTTGTATACGGGAGTGGCACAGATACGCAGTATTTT.

This chain connects TRBV2 to TRBJ2-2, with 7 bases matching TRBD1. The CDR3 covers 15 residues. V lost 10 bases to trimming and J lost 5 bases; unmatched junction nucleotides: 13. The V gene's germline CDR1 is SNHLY and CDR2 FYNNEI. CDR3 nucleotide sequence: TGTGCCACCAGAGACAGGGCCCAGAGGACCGGGGAGCTGTTTTTT. Encoded protein: CATRDRAQRTGELFF. Supplemented by reference TRBV2 and TRBJ2-2, the full variable domain reads EPEVTQTPSHQVTQMGQEVILRCVPISNHLYFYWYRQILGQKVEFLVSFYNNEISEKSEIFDDQFSVERPDGSNFTLKIRSTKLEDSAMYFCATRDRAQRTGELFFGEGSRLTVL.

This clone occurred a few times. The rearrangement links TRBV2 to TRBJ1-5; the D gene is possibly TRBD1 (6 bases). V lost 4 bases and J lost 2, with 12 bases in between. The germline V gene encodes CDR1 SNHLY and CDR2 FYNNEI. This CDR3 contains 15 residues. CDR3 loop: CASSVLPGGNQPQHF. CDR3 in DNA: TGTGCCAGCAGTGTGTTGCCAGGGGGCAATCAGCCCCAGCATTTT.

This clone came up a few times. The rearrangement links TRBV5-1 to TRBJ2-7; 9 bases align to TRBD1. Germline V gene lookup returns CDR1 SGHRS and CDR2 YFSETQ. Losses at the gene ends were 0 bases for V and 6 bases for J; bases not matched to a gene: 10. The CDR3 runs 16 residues. DNA of the CDR3: TGCGCCAGCAGCTTGGCAGATTCGACAGGGGGTCGCGAGCAGTACTTC. This sequence encodes CASSLADSTGGREQYF.

This clone has a handful of counts. This rearrangement joins TRBV7-9 to TRBJ1-1; D not resolved. Per germline, CDR1 SEHNR and CDR2 FQNEAQ (reference sequence). V shed 1 base and J shed 2 bases, with 14 bases lying between them. This CDR3 region has 16 residues. CDR3: CASSLGSSHRNTEAFF. The CDR3 nucleotides are TGTGCCAGCAGCTTAGGGTCCTCTCATAGAAACACTGAAGCTTTCTTT.

V is TRBV7-2 and J is TRBJ2-7; TRBD1 is a possible D gene (6 bases). The CDR3 is 14 amino acids. Per germline, CDR1 SGHTA and CDR2 FQGNSA. Deletions cut 1 base from V and 4 bases from J, with 11 bases between. CDR3 coding DNA: TGTGCCAGCAGCTTAGGGCTAGGGGGTTACGAGCAGTACTTC. It is translated as CASSLGLGGYEQYF. Using reference TRBV7-2 and TRBJ2-7 for the parts outside the CDR3, the full variable domain is GAGVSQSPSNKVTEKGKDVELRCDPISGHTALYWYRQSLGQGLEFLIYFQGNSAPDKSGLPSDRFSAERTGGSVSTLTIQRTQQEDSAVYLCASSLGLGGYEQYFGPGTRLTVT.